Listed below are T cell receptor beta chains from one sample, sequenced in a study of blood T cell repertoires in COVID-19. Assay: immunoSEQ multiplex PCR; the TCRdb copy retains only in-frame clones and omits some. Of a few hundred thousand clones listed, around 91% are singletons. The sample comprised peripheral blood. Every receptor here comes from a woman aged 60-70 years with COVID-19, enrolled during active disease. Each CDR3 is given with its conserved first and last residue. D genes are given only for firm matches. Clone size is shown for a subset of rows, as once, few, many or a class of expanded clone.

j_gene | d_gene | len | abundance | v_gene | CDR3nt | CDR3aa
TRBJ1-1 | TRBD1 | 13 | . | TRBV5-8 | TGTGCCAGCAGCTGGGGACAGAGGACTGAAGCTTTCTTT | CASSWGQRTEAFF
TRBJ1-4 | TRBD1 | 14 | . | TRBV7-9 | TGTGCCAGCAGCGCTTCAGGGGGCCCTGAAAAACTGTTTTTT | CASSASGGPEKLFF
TRBJ2-2 | . | 16 | . | TRBV10-3 | TGTGCCATCAGTGAGTCAAACAGGGTCGGCACCGGGGAGCTGTTTTTT | CAISESNRVGTGELFF
TRBJ1-2 | . | 13 | . | TRBV5-1 | TGCGCCAGCAGCTTGGGGGCCGCAGATGGCTACACCTTC | CASSLGAADGYTF
TRBJ2-3 | TRBD2 | 14 | . | TRBV20-1 | TGCAGTGCTCGTGGACTAGCGGGGAGAGATACGCAGTATTTT | CSARGLAGRDTQYF
TRBJ1-1 | . | 14 | . | TRBV7-9 | TGTGCCAGCAGCTTACAGGGGCTGGACACTGAAGCTTTCTTT | CASSLQGLDTEAFF
TRBJ1-2 | TRBD1 | 14 | . | TRBV30 | TGTGCCTGGATGCCCCCGGGACAGTACTATGGCTACACCTTC | CAWMPPGQYYGYTF
TRBJ1-5 | . | 13 | . | TRBV7-2 | TGTGCCAGCAACCACTATAGCAATCAGCCCCAGCATTTT | CASNHYSNQPQHF
TRBJ2-3 | . | 12 | . | TRBV6-1 | TGTGCCAGCAGTGAATGGAGGGATACGCAGTATTTT | CASSEWRDTQYF
TRBJ1-4 | . | 11 | . | TRBV19 | TGTGCCGGGGGCCGGCCTGAAAAACTGTTTTTT | CAGGRPEKLFF
TRBJ1-2 | TRBD1 | 13 | once | TRBV4-1 | TGCGCCAGCAGCCAGACAGGGGGCGGTGGCTACACCTTC | CASSQTGGGGYTF
TRBJ1-2 | TRBD1 | 15 | few | TRBV5-6 | TGTGCCAGCAGCTCCCAATTGACAGGGAGCTATGGCTACACCTTC | CASSSQLTGSYGYTF
TRBJ1-5 | . | 16 | . | TRBV3-1/TRBV3-2 | TGTGCCAGCAGCCAAGACGACAGGCCGACGGGTCAGCCCCAGCATTTT | CASSQDDRPTGQPQHF
TRBJ2-1 | . | 14 | . | TRBV11-2 | TGTGCCACCCGGACTACGGGCTCCTACAATGAGCAGTTCTTC | CATRTTGSYNEQFF
TRBJ2-1 | . | 11 | . | TRBV6-2/TRBV6-3 | TGTGCCAGCAGTCCCGACAATGAGCAGTTCTTC | CASSPDNEQFF
TRBJ1-1 | TRBD1 | 14 | . | TRBV10-3 | TGTGCCATCACCGGACAGGGGTTGGACACTGAAGCTTTCTTT | CAITGQGLDTEAFF
TRBJ2-7 | TRBD1 | 14 | . | TRBV3-1/TRBV3-2 | TGTGCCAGCAGGGCGGGACAGGGAATTTCTCCGCAGTACTTC | CASRAGQGISPQYF
TRBJ1-1 | TRBD1 | 13 | once | TRBV29-1 | TGCAGCGTAGCCCAGGGGGTGAACACTGAAGCTTTCTTT | CSVAQGVNTEAFF
TRBJ1-3 | TRBD1 | 15 | . | TRBV3-1/TRBV3-2 | TGTGCCAGCAGCCCGGGACAGGCCTCTGGAAACACCATATATTTT | CASSPGQASGNTIYF
TRBJ2-6 | TRBD2 | 14 | . | TRBV6-5 | TGTGCCAGCAGCTGGGGGGGAGGGGCCAACGTCCTGACTTTC | CASSWGGGANVLTF
TRBJ1-4 | . | 13 | . | TRBV2 | TGTGCCAGCAGTGTTGAGAACCTAGAAAAACTGTTTTTT | CASSVENLEKLFF
TRBJ1-1 | . | 14 | . | TRBV7-2 | TGTGCCAGCAGCTTAGTGGACAGGAACACTGAAGCTTTCTTT | CASSLVDRNTEAFF
TRBJ1-6 | TRBD1 | 13 | . | TRBV5-1 | TGCGCCAGCAGCCCAGGACAGGTTTCACCCCTCCACTTT | CASSPGQVSPLHF
TRBJ2-7 | TRBD1 | 15 | . | TRBV27 | TGTGCCAGCAGTTTCATCGGACAGGGTGGATACGAGCAGTACTTC | CASSFIGQGGYEQYF
TRBJ2-7 | TRBD1 | 18 | . | TRBV5-1 | TGCGCCAGCAGCTTGACCCTCCCGGGACAGGGGGGCTCCTACGAGCAGTACTTC | CASSLTLPGQGGSYEQYF
TRBJ1-6 | TRBD1 | 16 | . | TRBV9 | TGTGCCAGCAGCCCGCGGCAGGGACAGGGAAAGTCACCCCTCCACTTT | CASSPRQGQGKSPLHF
TRBJ1-1 | TRBD1 | 16 | . | TRBV5-1 | TGCGCCAGCAGCGGGGGGACAGGTTCTAAAGGGACTGAAGCTTTCTTT | CASSGGTGSKGTEAFF
TRBJ1-5 | . | 14 | once | TRBV30 | TGTGCCTGGAGTGTTGGCAGTAGCAATCAGCCCCAGCATTTT | CAWSVGSSNQPQHF
TRBJ2-7 | . | 14 | . | TRBV7-8 | TGTGCCAGCAGCTTAGTACTCGGTCCGGGAGAACAGTACTTC | CASSLVLGPGEQYF
TRBJ2-3 | . | 16 | . | TRBV11-3 | TGTGCCAGCGCGTCCGGTGGGGCTACTAGCACAGATACGCAGTATTTT | CASASGGATSTDTQYF
TRBJ2-3 | . | 19 | once | TRBV4-2 | TGTGCCAGCAGCCAAGAGATGACCCAAAGCCGACTACCAACAGATACGCAGTATTTT | CASSQEMTQSRLPTDTQYF
TRBJ2-2 | . | 15 | . | TRBV2 | TGTGCCAGCACCCCGTATAGCGGCCTCACCGGGGAGCTGTTTTTT | CASTPYSGLTGELFF
TRBJ2-2 | . | 16 | . | TRBV18 | TGTGCCAGCTCACCCTCACCTAGGACGGGGTCCGGGGAGCTGTTTTTT | CASSPSPRTGSGELFF
TRBJ1-6 | TRBD1 | 13 | . | TRBV3-1/TRBV3-2 | TGTGCCAGCAGCCGGGGACAGGTTGATACCCTCCACTTT | CASSRGQVDTLHF
TRBJ2-7 | . | 14 | . | TRBV2 | TGTGCCAGCAGCCCTGGTGCTAGCTCCTACGAGCAGTACTTC | CASSPGASSYEQYF
TRBJ1-2 | . | 13 | . | TRBV12-5 | TGTGCTAGTGGTCTTGGGCAGAGCTATGGCTACACCTTC | CASGLGQSYGYTF
TRBJ1-1 | . | 14 | . | TRBV27 | TGTGCCAGCAGTACTGACTTGGGAGGCACTGAAGCTTTCTTT | CASSTDLGGTEAFF
TRBJ1-1 | TRBD1 | 15 | . | TRBV10-3 | TGTGCCATCAGTGAGTCTCGAACAGGGGACACTGAAGCTTTCTTT | CAISESRTGDTEAFF
TRBJ1-5 | TRBD1 | 19 | . | TRBV3-1/TRBV3-2 | TGTGCCAGCAGCCCGACGGACAGGGTTCTTATATATAGCAATCAGCCCCAGCATTTT | CASSPTDRVLIYSNQPQHF
TRBJ1-5 | TRBD1 | 16 | . | TRBV5-1 | TGCGCCAGCAGCACCGGGACAGGCCCTCTCAATCAGCCCCAGCATTTT | CASSTGTGPLNQPQHF
TRBJ1-2 | . | 15 | few | TRBV2 | TGTGCCAGCACCCTTCGACAGGTCCCTAACTATGGCTACACCTTC | CASTLRQVPNYGYTF
TRBJ1-1 | TRBD1 | 15 | . | TRBV3-1/TRBV3-2 | TGTGCCAGCAGCCCTGGTGGGACAGGGTATACTGAAGCTTTCTTT | CASSPGGTGYTEAFF
TRBJ1-1 | . | 15 | . | TRBV4-3 | TGCGCCAGCAGCAGATGGACAGCCATGAACACTGAAGCTTTCTTT | CASSRWTAMNTEAFF
TRBJ1-1 | . | 13 | . | TRBV5-1 | TGCGCCAGCAGCAGTCAGGGCAGCACTGAAGCTTTCTTT | CASSSQGSTEAFF
TRBJ1-2 | TRBD1 | 14 | . | TRBV18 | TGTGCCAGCTCACAGACAGGGAATAACTATGGCTACACCTTC | CASSQTGNNYGYTF
TRBJ1-1 | . | 14 | . | TRBV6-5 | TGTGCCACTTTCTTATCGGGAGCGAACACTGAAGCTTTCTTT | CATFLSGANTEAFF
TRBJ1-1 | TRBD1 | 15 | few | TRBV10-3 | TGTGCCATCAGCGACGGAGGGACAGTCGACACTGAAGCTTTCTTT | CAISDGGTVDTEAFF
TRBJ2-7 | . | 13 | . | TRBV9 | TGTGCCAGCAGCGTAGTGCAGGATGGCGAGCAGTACTTC | CASSVVQDGEQYF
TRBJ1-5 | TRBD1 | 18 | . | TRBV7-9 | TGTGCCAGCAGCTTAGATTCCGGGGCACAGGGGCGGGGACAGCCCCAGCATTTT | CASSLDSGAQGRGQPQHF
TRBJ1-5 | TRBD1 | 16 | . | TRBV12-5 | TGTGCTAGTGGCCCCCACGACAGGGGAGACAATCAGCCCCAGCATTTT | CASGPHDRGDNQPQHF
TRBJ2-3 | TRBD2 | 15 | . | TRBV15 | TGTGCCACCAGCAGAGATGCTAGCGGACCAGGTACGCAGTATTTT | CATSRDASGPGTQYF
TRBJ1-3 | . | 17 | . | TRBV11-2 | TGTGCCAGCAGCTGGTCTTACAGGCAATCCTCTGGAAACACCATATATTTT | CASSWSYRQSSGNTIYF
TRBJ1-1 | . | 13 | once | TRBV11-3 | TGTGCCAGCAGCCTACCCGGGAGAGGTGAAGCTTTCTTT | CASSLPGRGEAFF
TRBJ1-6 | TRBD1 | 14 | few | TRBV3-1/TRBV3-2 | TGTGCCAGCAGCCAGGGACAGACGAATTCACCCCTCCACTTT | CASSQGQTNSPLHF
TRBJ1-2 | TRBD1 | 14 | . | TRBV6-2/TRBV6-3 | TGTGCCAGCAGTTCCCGGGACAGGGTCTATGGCTACACCTTC | CASSSRDRVYGYTF
TRBJ1-6 | . | 14 | . | TRBV10-3 | TGTGCCATCAGACAGGAGGGTATGCATTCACCCCTCCACTTT | CAIRQEGMHSPLHF
TRBJ1-1 | TRBD1 | 14 | . | TRBV6-6 | TGTGCCAGCAGTCCCACAGGGGGCAGCACTGAAGCTTTCTTT | CASSPTGGSTEAFF
TRBJ2-5 | TRBD2 | 16 | . | TRBV5-1 | TGCGCCAGCAGCTTGGTAGGCCGGGGGGACCAAGAGACCCAGTACTTC | CASSLVGRGDQETQYF
TRBJ1-5 | TRBD1 | 16 | . | TRBV2 | TGTGCCAGCAGACCCGACAGGGGTTCCGGCAATCAGCCCCAGCATTTT | CASRPDRGSGNQPQHF